The 24 T cell receptor beta chains presented below share a single source sample, sequenced in a study of Ad26.COV2.S vaccination and SARS-CoV-2 variants. Here immunoSEQ multiplex PCR was the method, and the copy in TCRdb shows in-frame clones only, minus some. The sample holds about 350,000 clones; about 88% are singletons and the top ten take about 10%. Treatment in this sample: around 19 received Ad26.COV2.S at low or high dose, single or two shots; about 5 received placebo; per-sample allocation not given. Collection of samples fell on day 63 after the first vaccine or placebo injection. Here the sequenced sample was peripheral blood, taken in a trial of Ad26.COV2.S vaccine versus placebo. The receptors derive from a person between 18 and 65 years old who received the Ad26.COV2.S COVID-19 vaccine or a placebo.

The chain is built from TRBV15 and TRBJ2-2; 7 nucleotides align to TRBD1. Unmatched junction bases numbered 14, after V lost 3 bases and J lost 7 bases. Germline loops: CDR1 LNHNV, CDR2 YYDKDF (reference sequence). The CDR3 has 17 residues. DNA for the CDR3: TGTGCCACCAGCAGTTACCCTCCCGGGACAGTCGGCGGGGAGCTGTTTTTT. Amino acid sequence: CATSSYPPGTVGGELFF.

CDR3 loop: CASSLKAGSGNTIYF. The DNA of the CDR3 is TGTGCCAGCAGCTTAAAGGCAGGATCTGGAAACACCATATATTTT. The J gene is TRBJ1-3, the V gene TRBV7-2; D not resolved. Trimming took off 2 bases at V and 1 base at J, with 9 bases between the two ends. The CDR3 totals 15 residues. Germline assignment: CDR1 SGHTA and CDR2 FQGNSA.

The V and J genes are TRBV20-1 and TRBJ1-5; 9 nucleotides align to TRBD1. In germline, CDR1 is DFQATT, CDR2 SNEGSKA (reference sequence). This CDR3 contains 16 residues. With V trimmed by 5 bases and J by 2 bases, 10 bases remained unmatched. The CDR3 DNA follows: TGCAGTGCTCGTGACAGGGGGATTATAGGCAATCAGCCCCAGCATTTT. It specifies CSARDRGIIGNQPQHF.

This clone is a singleton in its sample. The V call is TRBV6-6, the J call TRBJ1-5; 8 bases align to TRBD1. The germline V gene encodes CDR1 MNHNY and CDR2 SVGAGI (reference sequence). This CDR3 contains 16 residues. V gave up 2 bases and J gave up 4 bases; unmatched junction bases: 7. CDR3 amino acids: CASSYGQGPLNQPQHF. CDR3 DNA sequence: TGTGCCAGCAGTTACGGACAGGGTCCCTTAAATCAGCCCCAGCATTTT.

The V and J genes are TRBV9 and TRBJ2-5, with TRBD1 matching over 8 bases. This CDR3 has 16 amino acids. Trimming removed 4 bases from V and 3 bases from J; junction bases left unmatched: 11. Germline lookup yields CDR1 SGDLS and CDR2 YYNGEE. DNA for the CDR3: TGTGCCAGCAGCCGTAGCGGACAGGGAAGAAAAGAGACCCAGTACTTC. Its protein product is CASSRSGQGRKETQYF.

This chain connects TRBV6-5 to TRBJ1-1; tentatively, D is TRBD1 (6 bases). The CDR3 is 14 amino acids. V gave up 5 bases and J gave up 8 bases, with 18 bases separating them. Germline V gene lookup returns CDR1 MNHEY and CDR2 SVGAGI. Here the CDR3 DNA reads TGTGCCAGCAGTCCACTCGAGGCCACAGGGGAAGCTTTCTTT. Amino acid sequence: CASSPLEATGEAFF.

The chain uses TRBV28 and TRBJ2-1; 8 bases agree with TRBD2. J gave up 6 bases and V 6 bases, and 10 bases lay outside the gene matches. CDR1 MDHEN and CDR2 SYDVKM come from the germline V gene. The CDR3 covers 15 residues. CDR3 loop: CASSGRANSINEQFF. CDR3 nucleotides: TGTGCCAGCAGCGGGAGGGCTAACTCAATCAATGAGCAGTTCTTC.

J is TRBJ2-7 and V is TRBV9; no firm D call. The CDR3 has 14 residues. Germline V gives CDR1 SGDLS, CDR2 YYNGEE. V lost 3 bases, J lost 0 bases, and 10 bases lay in between. The CDR3 DNA follows: TGTGCCAGCAGCGGCAAGACGGGCTCCTACGAGCAGTACTTC. This gives the protein CASSGKTGSYEQYF.

This rearrangement joins TRBV10-3 to TRBJ1-2; 7 nucleotides align to TRBD1. Losses at the gene ends were 10 bases for V and 4 bases for J; bases not matched to a gene: 12. Germline values: CDR1 ENHRY, CDR2 SYGVKD. The CDR3 loop spans 14 amino acids. The CDR3: CATGGSMVLYGYTF. CDR3 in DNA: TGTGCCACAGGGGGATCCATGGTTCTCTATGGCTACACCTTC.

The chain is built from TRBV18 and TRBJ2-3; 10 bases line up with TRBD2. Germline V CDR1 and CDR2: KGHSH, LQKENI. Trimming cost V 4 bases and J 6 bases; bases outside gene matches: 13. This CDR3 comprises 17 residues. CDR3 DNA sequence: TGTGCCAGCTCACGTTTTAGTCTAGCGGGAGTTGAGGATACGCAGTATTTT. Its protein is CASSRFSLAGVEDTQYF.

The genes are TRBV9 and TRBJ2-7; 7 positions match TRBD1. After removal of 3 bases from V and 3 bases from J, the junction contained 9 bases not matched to a gene. From germline, CDR1 is SGDLS and CDR2 YYNGEE. The CDR3 loop spans 15 amino acids. CDR3 in DNA: TGTGCCAGCAGCGCCGGGGACAGTAAACTCTACGAGCAGTACTTC. It yields the protein CASSAGDSKLYEQYF.

The CDR3 DNA reads TGTGCCACCGTAGTTAACAGGGAGTTCGGCTACACCTTC. It codes for CATVVNREFGYTF. This chain links TRBV28 with TRBJ1-2, with TRBD1 as a possible D gene (6 bases). Germline V gene data show CDR1 as MDHEN and CDR2 as SYDVKM. The V and J ends lost 10 bases and 8 bases respectively, with 20 bases between them. CDR3 length: 13 amino acids.

The rearrangement joins TRBV5-4 to TRBJ1-1, with D possibly TRBD1 on 5 matching bases. The ends were cut back, 1 base at V and 5 bases at J, with 15 bases in the middle. The CDR3 has 15 residues. Germline lookup yields CDR1 SGHNT and CDR2 YYREEE (reference sequence). The CDR3 DNA reads TGTGCCAGCAGCTTGTGGGGTCTAAGGGGAACTGAAGCTTTCTTT. This sequence encodes CASSLWGLRGTEAFF.

The rearrangement uses TRBV5-4 and TRBJ1-2, with 10 bases that match TRBD1. CDR3 length equals 15 residues. Losses at the gene ends were 4 bases for V and 7 bases for J; bases not matched to a gene: 10. CDR1 SGHNT and CDR2 YYREEE come from the germline V gene (reference sequence). This chain's CDR3 is CASSIRDRGITGYTF. CDR3 DNA: TGTGCCAGCAGCATACGGGACAGGGGAATTACTGGCTACACCTTC.

This rearrangement joins TRBV5-4 to TRBJ2-3; a possible D gene is TRBD1 (5 bases). The germline CDR1 and CDR2 sequences are SGHNT and YYREEE (reference sequence). This CDR3 has 14 residues. V was clipped by 4 bases and J by 3 bases, with 12 bases between them. The CDR3 bases are TGTGCCAGCAGCCAACCGACAGAGACAGATACGCAGTATTTT. Its protein product is CASSQPTETDTQYF.

Written as DNA, the CDR3 is TGTGCCAGCAGTGATACAGGGGGAAACACCGGGGAGCTGTTTTTT. Amino acid sequence: CASSDTGGNTGELFF. The chain couples TRBV7-9 to TRBJ2-2, with 8 bases lining up with TRBD1. Germline values: CDR1 SEHNR, CDR2 FQNEAQ (reference sequence). V lost 6 bases and J lost 2; bases outside the gene matches: 5. CDR3 length: 15 amino acids. The whole variable domain, filled in from reference TRBV7-9 and TRBJ2-2, reads DTGVSQNPRHKITKRGQNVTFRCDPISEHNRLYWYRQTLGQGPEFLTYFQNEAQLEKSRLLSDRFSAERPKGSFSTLEIQRTEQGDSAMYLCASSDTGGNTGELFFGEGSRLTVL.

The J gene is TRBJ2-3, the V gene TRBV6-5, with TRBD2 matching 8 bases. The ends lost 5 bases at V and 3 bases at J; junction bases unmatched: 7. The germline CDR1 and CDR2 sequences are MNHEY and SVGAGI. The CDR3 spans 15 residues. Written as DNA, the CDR3 is TGTGCCAGCAGTCAAAGCGGGAGTAAGACAGATACGCAGTATTTT. This encodes CASSQSGSKTDTQYF.

This rearrangement joins TRBV7-8 to TRBJ1-5; TRBD1 is a possible D gene (5 bases). This CDR3 is built from 16 residues. The V gene's germline CDR1 is SGHVS and CDR2 FQNEAQ. The V gene lost 1 base and the J gene lost 3 bases, with 13 bases spanning the gap. The CDR3 DNA reads as TGTGCCAGCAGCTTAGTGTTTGGGGGAGACAATCAGCCCCAGCATTTT. Protein product: CASSLVFGGDNQPQHF.

This clone turned up a few times. The rearrangement links TRBV7-9 to TRBJ1-6; D is undetermined. CDR3 length: 13 residues. Trimming took 8 bases from V and 5 from J, leaving 10 bases between them. The germline V gene has CDR1 SEHNR and CDR2 FQNEAQ (reference sequence). DNA for the CDR3: TGTGCCAGCTCAGGCTCAGATAATTCACCCCTCCACTTT. It codes for CASSGSDNSPLHF. Full variable domain (remainder filled in from reference TRBV7-9 and TRBJ1-6): DTGVSQNPRHKITKRGQNVTFRCDPISEHNRLYWYRQTLGQGPEFLTYFQNEAQLEKSRLLSDRFSAERPKGSFSTLEIQRTEQGDSAMYLCASSGSDNSPLHFGNGTRLTVT.

This rearrangement joins TRBV11-2 to TRBJ2-5, with 9 bases fitting TRBD1. Germline V gene lookup returns CDR1 SGHAT and CDR2 FQNNGV. J lost 5 bases, V lost 3 bases, and 7 bases had no gene match. This CDR3 comprises 15 residues. CDR3 nucleotides: TGTGCCAGCAGCTTCGGGGGACAGGGTAGTGAGACCCAGTACTTC. Translating it yields CASSFGGQGSETQYF.

This chain links TRBV5-1 with TRBJ2-1; 7 bases line up with TRBD2. Germline-derived CDR1 and CDR2 are SGHRS and YFSETQ. There are 15 residues in the CDR3. J lost 8 bases, V lost 0 bases, and 8 bases had no gene match. The CDR3 DNA follows: TGCGCCAGCAGCTTGGCGGCGGGAGCGGGTTATGAGCAGTTCTTC. This codes for CASSLAAGAGYEQFF.

This chain connects TRBV7-9 to TRBJ1-2; D is possibly TRBD1 (6 bases). The CDR3 is 16 residues long. V dropped 1 base and J dropped 4 bases, with 16 bases sitting between them. Per germline, CDR1 SEHNR and CDR2 FQNEAQ (reference sequence). The CDR3 DNA sequence: TGTGCCAGCAGCTTAGTGGTCGGGGGGCCTATCTATGGCTACACCTTC. This sequence encodes CASSLVVGGPIYGYTF.

The V and J genes are TRBV30 and TRBJ2-7; D gene uncertain. The V gene's germline CDR1 is GTSNPN and CDR2 SVGIG (reference sequence). Trimming took off 8 bases at V and 3 bases at J, with 11 bases between the two ends. The CDR3 spans 11 residues. The CDR3 DNA reads TGTGCCATGGACGGTCACTACGAGCAGTACTTC. Translated, it gives CAMDGHYEQYF. The full variable domain, with the rest looked up from reference TRBV30 and TRBJ2-7, is SQTIHQWPATLVQPVGSPLSLECTVEGTSNPNLYWYRQAAGRGLQLLFYSVGIGQISSEVPQNLSASRPQDRQFILSSKKLLLSDSGFYLCAMDGHYEQYFGPGTRLTVT.

The chain combines TRBV5-6 with TRBJ2-1, with D tentatively TRBD1 or TRBD2 (5 bases each). The V end lost 1 base, the J end lost 8 bases, and 13 bases lay between the germline ends. CDR3 length: 14 amino acids. CDR1 is SGHDT and CDR2 is YYEEEE in the germline V gene. In DNA form, the CDR3 reads TGTGCCAGCAGCTTGTCCTCAGGGAGACATGAGCAGTTCTTC. Translating gives CASSLSSGRHEQFF.